One and the same sample provided the 24 T cell receptor beta chains below, sequenced in a study of CD8 T cells in ankylosing spondylitis. TCRdb reprocessed the 5' RACE reads with MiXCR, giving one entry per CDR3 protein. The sample yields 700,000 or so distinct CDR3 sequences, roughly 19% seen once. Their recognized antigens are unknown. Overall study results and limits: A TCR beta motif of several highly homologous variants seemed to mark ankylosing spondylitis blood.

Sample: blood, either unsorted or a sorted T cell fraction (not recorded which). The receptor set was obtained from a male donor with ankylosing spondylitis.

The gene calls are TRBV7-3 and TRBJ2-2; 10 bases map to TRBD2. The V and J ends lost 6 bases and 5 bases, in that order; junction bases with no gene match: 3. Looked up from germline, CDR1 is SGHTA and CDR2 is FQGTGA. The CDR3 has 14 residues. The CDR3 here is CASRTLAGTGELFF. The CDR3 bases are TGTGCCAGCAGAACACTAGCGGGGACCGGGGAGCTGTTTTTT.

The rearrangement links TRBV7-2 to TRBJ1-1; 9 bases are shared with TRBD1. The V and J ends lost 1 base and 10 bases, in that order; junction bases with no gene match: 1. Germline V gene lookup returns CDR1 SGHTA and CDR2 FQGNSA. The CDR3 extends over 12 amino acids. DNA of the CDR3: TGTGCCAGCAGCTTAGACAGGGGGCTAGCTTTCTTT. This codes for CASSLDRGLAFF.

The gene calls are TRBV10-3 and TRBJ2-5, with 11 bases that match TRBD2. The CDR3 sequence is 14 residues long. CDR1 ENHRY and CDR2 SYGVKD come from the germline V gene. V lost 10 bases and J lost 2; bases outside the gene matches: 6. The DNA for the CDR3 is TGTGCCACCCTAGGGACTAGCGGACAAGAGACCCAGTACTTC. Its translation: CATLGTSGQETQYF.

V is TRBV12-3 or TRBV12-4 and J is TRBJ2-7, with 12 bases aligning to TRBD2. V gave up 4 bases and J gave up 6 bases; unmatched junction bases: 7. This CDR3 is built from 15 residues. The CDR3 sequence is CASSSAPGLAGEQYF. CDR3 DNA: TGTGCCAGCAGTTCCGCCCCGGGACTAGCGGGCGAGCAGTACTTC.

This sequence joins TRBV5-1 and TRBJ2-7; D might be TRBD1 or TRBD2, each matching 5 bases. The CDR3 runs to 13 residues. Trimming cost V 4 bases and J 3 bases, with 11 bases left between them. Germline lookup yields CDR1 SGHRS and CDR2 YFSETQ. The chain's CDR3 is CASSLHGGYEQYF. CDR3 nucleotides: TGCGCCAGCAGCCTTCATGGGGGCTACGAGCAGTACTTC.

The gene calls are TRBV7-6 and TRBJ2-2; tentatively, D is TRBD2 (5 bases). V lost 5 bases and J lost 3, with 16 bases in between. CDR1 SGHVS and CDR2 FNYEAQ come from the germline V gene. The CDR3 is made up of 16 amino acids. CDR3 region: CASSLPGGVDTGELFF. Written as DNA, the CDR3 is TGTGCCAGCAGCCTACCAGGAGGAGTGGACACCGGGGAGCTGTTTTTT.

This clonotype was counted between two and nine times. The genes are TRBV7-9 and TRBJ1-1; D is undetermined. This CDR3 is 16 amino acids long. The V end lost 5 bases, the J end lost 0 bases, and 16 bases lay between the germline ends. CDR1 and CDR2 (germline): SEHNR, FQNEAQ (reference sequence). The CDR3 DNA follows: TGTGCCAGCAGCCCCGCTGGGGTCTGGGTGAACACTGAAGCTTTCTTT. Protein: CASSPAGVWVNTEAFF. Complete variable domain (other parts from reference TRBV7-9 and TRBJ1-1): DTGVSQNPRHKITKRGQNVTFRCDPISEHNRLYWYRQTLGQGPEFLTYFQNEAQLEKSRLLSDRFSAERPKGSFSTLEIQRTEQGDSAMYLCASSPAGVWVNTEAFFGQGTRLTVV.

This clonotype has more than one count but fewer than ten. This sequence joins TRBV12-3 or TRBV12-4 and TRBJ1-2; D gene unclear. Trimming took 7 bases from V and 0 from J, leaving 15 bases between them. This CDR3 is built from 15 residues. This chain's CDR3 is CASTPQLTSNYGYTF. The CDR3 region has the DNA TGTGCCAGCACCCCACAGCTTACATCTAACTATGGCTACACCTTC.

The J gene is TRBJ2-4, the V gene TRBV18, with D possibly TRBD1 on 5 matching bases. Germline CDR1 is KGHSH and CDR2 is LQKENI. V was trimmed by 3 bases and J by 7 bases, leaving 13 bases between them. The CDR3 is 14 residues long. The CDR3 sequence is CASSPEGAANIQYF. The CDR3 DNA reads TGTGCCAGCTCACCGGAAGGGGCCGCGAACATTCAGTACTTC.

V is TRBV7-3 and J is TRBJ1-1, with D possibly TRBD1 on 5 matching bases. The CDR3 sequence is 15 residues long. The germline V gene has CDR1 SGHTA and CDR2 FQGTGA. With 3 bases removed from V and 0 bases from J, the gap between germline ends came to 11 bases. The CDR3 DNA reads TGTGCCAGCAGCTTGGAAAGAGGGGTGAACACTGAAGCTTTCTTT. Encoded protein: CASSLERGVNTEAFF.

The chain recombines TRBV2 with TRBJ2-7, with 8 bases aligning to TRBD2. V lost 6 bases and J lost 4; bases outside the gene matches: 11. This CDR3 region has 15 residues. Germline V gene sequence: CDR1 SNHLY, CDR2 FYNNEI. The CDR3 DNA reads TGTGCCAGCAGCCCGGGAGCGGGAGAGTATTACGAGCAGTACTTC. This sequence encodes CASSPGAGEYYEQYF.

V gene TRBV30 combines with J gene TRBJ2-5; 7 bases align to TRBD2. The CDR3 consists of 15 residues. V dropped 0 bases and J dropped 4; count of bases not matched to a gene: 8. The germline V gene encodes CDR1 GTSNPN and CDR2 SVGIG (reference sequence). CDR3 residues: CAWSVRFGEGETQYF. CDR3 in DNA: TGTGCCTGGAGTGTACGTTTCGGGGAGGGAGAGACCCAGTACTTC.

This clonotype was counted only a few times. The genes are TRBV12-3 or TRBV12-4 and TRBJ2-1; no firm D call. V lost 3 bases and J 0 bases, leaving 15 bases between the germline ends. The CDR3 runs 17 residues. The CDR3 DNA is TGTGCCAGCAGTTTTGGTAGTTTTTCCAGCTCCTACAATGAGCAGTTCTTC. Residues: CASSFGSFSSSYNEQFF.

The rearrangement uses TRBV7-9 and TRBJ1-5; TRBD1 might be the D (6 bases). V shed 2 bases and J shed 2 bases, with 13 bases lying between them. Per the germline V gene, CDR1 is SEHNR and CDR2 is FQNEAQ (reference sequence). The CDR3 contains 16 residues. The CDR3 bases are TGTGCCAGCAGCTTATATGGGGGGCCGGGCAATCAGCCCCAGCATTTT. Residues: CASSLYGGPGNQPQHF.

The chain combines TRBV20-1 with TRBJ2-5; 8 bases fit TRBD1. The V gene end was trimmed by 4 bases and the J gene end by 4 bases; junction bases not matched to a gene: 5. The CDR3 runs 13 residues. In germline, CDR1 is DFQATT, CDR2 SNEGSKA (reference sequence). CDR3 region: CSAKWTGRETQYF. CDR3 nucleotide sequence: TGCAGTGCTAAATGGACAGGGAGAGAGACCCAGTACTTC.

The chain has TRBV27 and TRBJ1-5; 7 nucleotides match TRBD1. This CDR3 comprises 14 residues. V dropped 2 bases and J dropped 7; count of bases not matched to a gene: 5. Per germline, CDR1 MNHEY and CDR2 SMNVEV (reference sequence). CDR3 coding DNA: TGTGCCAGCAGTTTAGGGGCCAGGGGGCAGCCCCAGCATTTT. Translated, it gives CASSLGARGQPQHF.

The chain uses TRBV20-1 and TRBJ1-1; no definite D call. Trimming stripped 3 bases from V and 1 base from J, with 9 bases between. The CDR3 has 13 amino acids. In germline, CDR1 is DFQATT, CDR2 SNEGSKA (reference sequence). CDR3 nucleotides: TGCAGTGCTAGTCACCCAGGGAACACTGAAGCTTTCTTT. Protein product: CSASHPGNTEAFF.

This chain connects TRBV12-3 or TRBV12-4 to TRBJ1-2, with TRBD1 identical over 9 bases. The CDR3 contains 14 residues. J was trimmed by 7 bases and V by 6 bases; bases with no gene match: 9. The CDR3 here is CASSPKDRGIGYTF. The CDR3 DNA sequence: TGTGCCAGCAGCCCTAAGGACAGGGGAATTGGCTACACCTTC.

This clonotype was seen a few times. The chain is built from TRBV6-1 and TRBJ1-1; D is unresolved. Germline-derived CDR1 and CDR2 are MNHNS and SASEGT. The CDR3 has 14 residues. V lost 3 bases and J lost 0, with 8 bases in between. CDR3 residues: CASSDERLNTEAFF. The CDR3 bases are TGTGCCAGCAGTGACGAGAGATTGAACACTGAAGCTTTCTTT.

The chain links TRBV19 to TRBJ2-7; D not certain. The CDR3 contains 13 residues. Germline V gene data show CDR1 as LNHDA and CDR2 as SQIVND (reference sequence). The germline V and J ends were trimmed by 3 bases and 8 bases, with 14 bases remaining between them. The chain's CDR3 is CASSISEKKQQYF. CDR3 nucleotides: TGTGCCAGTAGTATTTCCGAAAAGAAGCAGCAGTACTTC.

This sequence joins TRBV28 and TRBJ2-5, with no clear D. The germline CDR1 and CDR2 sequences are MDHEN and SYDVKM. The CDR3 spans 14 residues. The V and J ends lost 0 bases and 4 bases respectively, with 9 bases between them. The CDR3 bases are TGTGCCAGCAGTTTATGGCAGCTGGGAGAGACCCAGTACTTC. As protein: CASSLWQLGETQYF.

V and J are TRBV12-3 or TRBV12-4 and TRBJ1-1; D gene unclear. The V and J ends lost 5 bases and 1 base respectively, with 14 bases between them. The CDR3 loop spans 15 amino acids. The CDR3 bases are TGTGCCAGCAGTGACCCTGGTTTTGGGAACACTGAAGCTTTCTTT. Protein sequence: CASSDPGFGNTEAFF.

With regard to this clonotype: The conserved final phenylalanine or tryptophan is absent from the CDR3, which likely points to a read error. V usage is TRBV20-1 and J usage is TRBJ1-1; D remains unclear. The V gene lost 5 bases and the J gene lost 4 bases, with 11 bases spanning the gap. CDR1 is DFQATT and CDR2 is SNEGSKA in the germline V gene (reference sequence). This CDR3 spans 12 amino acids. In DNA, the CDR3 is TGCAGTGCTCCCCGGGCCCTCACTGAAGCTTTCATT. Translated: CSAPRALTEAFI.

The rearrangement joins TRBV5-6 to TRBJ2-6; D remains unclear. The V gene's germline CDR1 is SGHDT and CDR2 YYEEEE. The CDR3 runs to 14 residues. V lost 4 bases, J lost 0 bases, and 5 bases lay in between. The CDR3 coding sequence is TGTGCCAGCAGCCGACTCTCTGGGGCCAACGTCCTGACTTTC. Amino acid sequence: CASSRLSGANVLTF.